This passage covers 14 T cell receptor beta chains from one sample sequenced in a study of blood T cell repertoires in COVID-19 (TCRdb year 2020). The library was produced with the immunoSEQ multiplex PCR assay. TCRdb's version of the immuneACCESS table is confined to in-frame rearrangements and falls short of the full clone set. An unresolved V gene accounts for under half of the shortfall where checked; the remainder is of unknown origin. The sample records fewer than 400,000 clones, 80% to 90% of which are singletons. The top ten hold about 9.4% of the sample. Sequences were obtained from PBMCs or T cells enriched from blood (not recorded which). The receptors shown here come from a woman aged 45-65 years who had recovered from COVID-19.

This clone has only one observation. In nucleotides, the CDR3 is TGTGCCAGCAGCAACGTTGGACAGGGGGGAGATACGCAGTATTTT. It specifies CASSNVGQGGDTQYF. The chain employs TRBV27 and TRBJ2-3; 10 positions match TRBD1. The V segment lost 6 bases and the J segment 5 bases; nucleotides outside the gene matches: 8. The CDR3 consists of 15 residues. Germline V gives CDR1 MNHEY, CDR2 SMNVEV (reference sequence).

CDR3 nucleotide sequence: TGTGCCAGCAGTCCCCAAGCCCTCAATCAGCCCCAGCATTTT. Protein: CASSPQALNQPQHF. The chain is built from TRBV27 and TRBJ1-5; D not resolved. The length of the CDR3 is 14 residues. V dropped 5 bases and J dropped 3 bases, with 11 bases sitting between them. Per germline, CDR1 MNHEY and CDR2 SMNVEV (reference sequence).

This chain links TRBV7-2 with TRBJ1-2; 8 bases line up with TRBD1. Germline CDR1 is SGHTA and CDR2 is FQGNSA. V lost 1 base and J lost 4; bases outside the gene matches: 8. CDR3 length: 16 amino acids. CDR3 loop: CASSLDSAGGAYGYTF. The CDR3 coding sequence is TGTGCCAGCAGCTTAGATTCGGCAGGGGGCGCCTATGGCTACACCTTC.

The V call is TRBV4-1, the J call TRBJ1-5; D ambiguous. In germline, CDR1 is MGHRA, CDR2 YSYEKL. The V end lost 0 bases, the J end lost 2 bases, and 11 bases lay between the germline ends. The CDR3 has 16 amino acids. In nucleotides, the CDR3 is TGCGCCAGCAGCCAAGAAATTCAGGTTGGCAATCAGCCCCAGCATTTT. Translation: CASSQEIQVGNQPQHF.

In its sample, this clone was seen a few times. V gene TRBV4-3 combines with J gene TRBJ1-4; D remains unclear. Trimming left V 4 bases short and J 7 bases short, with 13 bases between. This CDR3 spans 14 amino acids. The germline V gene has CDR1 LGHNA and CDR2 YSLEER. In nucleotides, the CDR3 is TGCGCCAGCAGCCTCAGAGGGCGCGGTGAAAAACTGTTTTTT. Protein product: CASSLRGRGEKLFF.

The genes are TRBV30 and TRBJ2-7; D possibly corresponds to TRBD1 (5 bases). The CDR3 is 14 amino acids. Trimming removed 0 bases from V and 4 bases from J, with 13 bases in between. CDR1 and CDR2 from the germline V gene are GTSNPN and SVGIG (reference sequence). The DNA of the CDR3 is TGTGCCTGGAGTGTACGGCAGGGAATGTACGAGCAGTACTTC. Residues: CAWSVRQGMYEQYF.

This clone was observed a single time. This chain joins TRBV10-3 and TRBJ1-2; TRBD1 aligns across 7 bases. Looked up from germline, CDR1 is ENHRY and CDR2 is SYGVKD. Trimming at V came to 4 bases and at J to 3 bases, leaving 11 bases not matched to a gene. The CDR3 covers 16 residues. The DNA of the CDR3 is TGTGCCATCAGTGGGCAGGGGGTTGGAGAAGACTATGGCTACACCTTC. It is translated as CAISGQGVGEDYGYTF.

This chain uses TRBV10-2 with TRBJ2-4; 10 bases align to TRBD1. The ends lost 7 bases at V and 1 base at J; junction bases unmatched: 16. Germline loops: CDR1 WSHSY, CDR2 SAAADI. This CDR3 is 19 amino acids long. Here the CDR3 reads CASKTGTGVEGAAKNIQYF. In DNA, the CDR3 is TGCGCCAGCAAAACCGGGACAGGGGTTGAGGGGGCGGCCAAAAACATTCAGTACTTC.

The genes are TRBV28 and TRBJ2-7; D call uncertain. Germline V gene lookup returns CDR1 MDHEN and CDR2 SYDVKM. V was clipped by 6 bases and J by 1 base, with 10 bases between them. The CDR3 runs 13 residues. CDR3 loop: CASRSPLSYEQYF. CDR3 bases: TGTGCCAGCAGATCCCCCCTTTCCTACGAGCAGTACTTC.

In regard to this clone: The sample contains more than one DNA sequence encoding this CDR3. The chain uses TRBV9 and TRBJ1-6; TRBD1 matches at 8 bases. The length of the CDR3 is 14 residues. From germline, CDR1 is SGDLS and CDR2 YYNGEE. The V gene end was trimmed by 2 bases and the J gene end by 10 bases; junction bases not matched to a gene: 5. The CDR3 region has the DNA TGTGCCAGCAGCGTCGGACAGGGACGATCACCCCTCCACTTT. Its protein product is CASSVGQGRSPLHF.

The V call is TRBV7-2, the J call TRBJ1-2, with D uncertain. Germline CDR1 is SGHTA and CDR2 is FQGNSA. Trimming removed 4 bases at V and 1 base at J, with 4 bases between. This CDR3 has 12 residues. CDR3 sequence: CASSSHNYGYTF. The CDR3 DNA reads TGTGCCAGCAGCTCCCATAACTATGGCTACACCTTC.

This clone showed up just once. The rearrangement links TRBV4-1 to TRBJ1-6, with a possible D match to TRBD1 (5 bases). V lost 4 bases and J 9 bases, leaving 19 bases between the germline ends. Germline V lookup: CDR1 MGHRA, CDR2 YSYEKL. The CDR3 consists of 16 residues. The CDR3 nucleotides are TGCGCCAGCAGCCCCCCATCGGCAGGGAGGGGTTCACCCCTCCACTTT. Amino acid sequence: CASSPPSAGRGSPLHF.

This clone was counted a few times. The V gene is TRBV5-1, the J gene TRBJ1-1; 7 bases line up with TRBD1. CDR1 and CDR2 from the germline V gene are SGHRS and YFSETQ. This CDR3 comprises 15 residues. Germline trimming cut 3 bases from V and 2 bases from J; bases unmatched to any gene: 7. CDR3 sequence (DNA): TGCGCCAGCAGCTACAGGGGTGGGATCAACACTGAAGCTTTCTTT. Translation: CASSYRGGINTEAFF. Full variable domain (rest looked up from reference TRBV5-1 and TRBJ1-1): KAGVTQTPRYLIKTRGQQVTLSCSPISGHRSVSWYQQTPGQGLQFLFEYFSETQRNKGNFPGRFSGRQFSNSRSEMNVSTLELGDSALYLCASSYRGGINTEAFFGQGTRLTVV.

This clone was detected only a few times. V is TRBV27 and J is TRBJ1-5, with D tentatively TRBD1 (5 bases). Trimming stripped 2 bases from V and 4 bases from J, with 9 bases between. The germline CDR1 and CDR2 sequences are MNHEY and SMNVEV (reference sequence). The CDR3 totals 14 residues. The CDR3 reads CASSLQGRNQPQHF. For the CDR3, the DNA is TGTGCCAGCAGTTTACAGGGAAGGAATCAGCCCCAGCATTTT.